This T cell receptor beta chain was retrieved from a study of T cells in Graves' hyperthyroidism and ophthalmopathy. Amplification of TCR beta CDR3 regions was performed using RNA transcripts as template. First-round RT-PCR targeting the TCR CDR3 was performed with the HTBI primer set. One entry per CDR3 protein results from TCRdb running MiXCR on the multiplex PCR reads. The table shows 700,000 or so distinct CDR3 sequences, with roughly 17% occurring only once. V lost 2 bases and J 0 bases, leaving 19 bases between the germline ends. The CDR3 is 18 residues long. Germline V gives CDR1 LNHNV, CDR2 YYDKDF (reference sequence). Diagnosis relied on clinical symptoms, serum thyroxine and TRAb, thyroid ultrasound and orbital computed tomography. Isolation of PBMCs was performed on roughly 9 ml fresh peripheral blood. This clonotype was counted at least ten times.

The chain joins TRBV15 to TRBJ2-5; D not certain. The sequenced material came from blood. This sequence was found in a man aged 18 to 30 with Graves' hyperthyroidism. The DNA for the CDR3 is TGTGCCACCAGCAGACCCCCCGGGTCGGGCGGAAACCAAGAGACCCAGTACTTC. This translates into CATSRPPGSGGNQETQYF.